Presented here are 28 T cell receptor beta chains from one specimen sequenced in a study of OX40 agonist ivuxolimab in advanced cancers. The method was immunoSEQ multiplex PCR; TCRdb's version includes in-frame clones alone and lacks a portion of them. The sample has 71,000 or so clones, 93% seen once. The source material was CD4+ or CD8+ T cells sorted from blood, sampled in a trial of the OX40 agonist ivuxolimab. Receptor source: an adult with an advanced solid tumor such as melanoma, head and neck, liver or kidney cancer.

The chain couples TRBV9 to TRBJ2-4; D is unclear. This CDR3 has 15 residues. V lost 1 base, J lost 4 bases, and 12 bases lay in between. CDR1 is SGDLS and CDR2 is YYNGEE in the germline V gene. The CDR3 region has the DNA TGTGCCAGCAGCGTAACGTCAACGAAAAAAAACATTCAGTACTTC. The encoded protein is CASSVTSTKKNIQYF.

This chain links TRBV6-5 with TRBJ2-1, with TRBD1 as a possible D gene (7 bases). Germline CDR1 MNHEY, CDR2 SVGAGI. V was trimmed by 7 bases and J by 5 bases, leaving 15 bases between them. The CDR3 extends over 14 amino acids. The CDR3 DNA reads as TGTGCCAGCATTAGGGGGGACAGCAACAATGAGCAGTTCTTC. Its translation: CASIRGDSNNEQFF.

The chain joins TRBV5-4 to TRBJ1-1; TRBD1 agrees at 8 bases. V gave up 4 bases and J gave up 10 bases; unmatched junction bases: 15. Germline V lookup: CDR1 SGHNT, CDR2 YYREEE (reference sequence). The CDR3 loop spans 15 amino acids. The CDR3 sequence: CASSPPGQGGQGAFF. In nucleotides, the CDR3 is TGTGCCAGCAGCCCCCCCGGACAGGGCGGACAAGGAGCTTTCTTT.

The V call is TRBV27, the J call TRBJ2-3, with 10 positions matching TRBD2. Looked up from germline, CDR1 is MNHEY and CDR2 is SMNVEV (reference sequence). After removal of 6 bases from V and 5 bases from J, the junction contained 11 bases not matched to a gene. The CDR3 totals 16 residues. The CDR3 DNA is TGTGCCAGCAGACCTTTCGCTAGCGGGGGAAGAGATACGCAGTATTTT. This codes for CASRPFASGGRDTQYF.

The chain couples TRBV7-9 to TRBJ2-3; TRBD2 might be the D (5 bases). The length of the CDR3 is 15 residues. Germline assignment: CDR1 SEHNR and CDR2 FQNEAQ (reference sequence). The V end was cut by 2 bases, the J end by 0 bases, with 9 bases between. CDR3 bases: TGTGCCAGCAGCTTACGGGATGGTAGCACAGATACGCAGTATTTT. Protein sequence: CASSLRDGSTDTQYF.

The rearrangement uses TRBV14 and TRBJ2-3; 11 nucleotides agree with TRBD2. CDR3 size: 16 residues. CDR1 SGHDN and CDR2 FVKESK come from the germline V gene. Germline trimming cut 4 bases from V and 4 bases from J; bases unmatched to any gene: 7. The CDR3 region is CASSLIKLAGADTQYF. CDR3 sequence (DNA): TGTGCCAGCAGCCTGATTAAACTAGCGGGAGCAGATACGCAGTATTTT.

The chain has TRBV19 and TRBJ1-1, with D tentatively TRBD1 (5 bases). Germline CDR1 reads LNHDA; CDR2 reads SQIVND (reference sequence). The length of the CDR3 is 15 residues. Trimming took off 1 base at V and 4 bases at J, with 13 bases between the two ends. DNA for the CDR3: TGTGCCAGTAGTATAGGGCTTGGGGGAGGCACTGAAGCTTTCTTT. Its protein product is CASSIGLGGGTEAFF.

This sequence joins TRBV27 and TRBJ2-1; perhaps TRBD2 as D (6 bases). The CDR3 runs to 16 residues. The germline V and J ends were trimmed by 1 base and 10 bases, with 20 bases remaining between them. Looked up from germline, CDR1 is MNHEY and CDR2 is SMNVEV (reference sequence). In nucleotides, the CDR3 is TGTGCCAGCAGTTTATACGGCGGGGATACGGATAGGGAGCAGTTCTTC. The encoded protein is CASSLYGGDTDREQFF.

V and J are TRBV13 and TRBJ2-3; D call uncertain. The CDR3 sequence is 14 residues long. The germline V gene has CDR1 PRHDT and CDR2 FYEKMQ (reference sequence). V lost 10 bases to trimming and J lost 1 base, with 15 bases between them. The CDR3 region has the DNA TGTGCCACCACCCTAATATCGGGCACAGATACGCAGTATTTT. As protein: CATTLISGTDTQYF.

The V call is TRBV7-8, the J call TRBJ2-1; a possible D gene is TRBD1 (5 bases). V was cut by 2 bases and J by 8 bases, with 16 bases left in between. The CDR3 spans 15 residues. The germline CDR1 and CDR2 sequences are SGHVS and FQNEAQ. CDR3 protein: CASSLRGRLQDEQFF. DNA of the CDR3: TGTGCCAGCAGCTTAAGGGGCCGGCTCCAGGATGAGCAGTTCTTC.

V gene TRBV6-5 combines with J gene TRBJ1-2; D remains unclear. V shed 4 bases and J shed 3 bases, with 18 bases lying between them. The CDR3 loop spans 16 amino acids. From germline, CDR1 is MNHEY and CDR2 SVGAGI. CDR3 DNA: TGTGCCAGCAGTTTCGTACGCGGGGAAGGGTACTATGGCTACACCTTC. Amino acid sequence: CASSFVRGEGYYGYTF.

This chain connects TRBV6-5 to TRBJ2-2, with D maybe TRBD1 (5 bases). The CDR3 sequence is 14 residues long. CDR1 and CDR2 from the germline V gene are MNHEY and SVGAGI. Trimming shortened V by 1 base and J by 6 bases, and 9 bases separated the two germline ends. This CDR3 is CASSYLQESGELFF. In nucleotides, the CDR3 is TGTGCCAGCAGTTACTTACAGGAATCCGGGGAGCTGTTTTTT.

The CDR3 nucleotides read TGTGCCAGCAGCAAAACAGCTGACGGCAGGGAGCGAGGTTGCTATGGCTACACCTTC. Protein: CASSKTADGRERGCYGYTF. The chain employs TRBV21-1 and TRBJ1-2. TRBV21-1 is classified as a pseudogene. The length of the CDR3 is 19 residues.

The chain combines TRBV29-1 with TRBJ2-7, with D perhaps TRBD2 (5 bases). The CDR3 totals 11 residues. Germline V CDR1 and CDR2: SQVTM, ANQGSEA. V lost 5 bases and J lost 3, with 8 bases in between. The chain's CDR3 is CSVFRDYEQYF. The CDR3 coding sequence is TGCAGCGTTTTTCGGGACTACGAGCAGTACTTC.

The chain is built from TRBV4-1 and TRBJ1-1; D is possibly TRBD1 (6 bases). The CDR3 extends over 15 amino acids. In germline, CDR1 is MGHRA, CDR2 YSYEKL. Trimming removed 1 base at V and 5 bases at J, with 14 bases between. CDR3 sequence (DNA): TGCGCCAGCAGCCAAGTCCCAGGGGAGGGGACTGAAGCTTTCTTT. This gives the protein CASSQVPGEGTEAFF.

This sequence joins TRBV2 and TRBJ1-1, with 7 bases that match TRBD1. The CDR3 is 14 amino acids. The ends lost 9 bases at V and 1 base at J; junction bases unmatched: 8. Per the germline V gene, CDR1 is SNHLY and CDR2 is FYNNEI. CDR3 in amino acids: CARTRDRTNTEAFF. The CDR3 bases are TGTGCCAGGACAAGGGACAGAACGAACACTGAAGCTTTCTTT.

V usage is TRBV9 and J usage is TRBJ2-1, with 14 nucleotides matching TRBD2. In germline, CDR1 is SGDLS, CDR2 YYNGEE. Trimming removed 3 bases from V and 1 base from J; junction bases left unmatched: 6. The CDR3 loop spans 18 amino acids. CDR3 residues: CASSGGLAGAESYNEQFF. The DNA for the CDR3 is TGTGCCAGCAGCGGGGGACTAGCGGGGGCCGAGTCCTACAATGAGCAGTTCTTC.

V usage is TRBV27 and J usage is TRBJ1-3, with D hard to call. Germline values: CDR1 MNHEY, CDR2 SMNVEV (reference sequence). The CDR3 has 12 amino acids. The V end was cut by 6 bases, the J end by 4 bases, with 7 bases between. The chain's CDR3 is CASRGIGNTIYF. In DNA form, the CDR3 reads TGTGCCAGCAGGGGGATCGGAAACACCATATATTTT.

The rearrangement links TRBV18 to TRBJ2-7, with TRBD2 as a possible D gene (5 bases). V was shortened by 3 bases and J by 3 bases, with 12 bases between the two germline ends. Looked up from germline, CDR1 is KGHSH and CDR2 is LQKENI. This CDR3 region has 14 residues. CDR3 coding DNA: TGTGCCAGCTCACCGGAGGAAAAGGGCTACGAGCAGTACTTC. Amino acid sequence: CASSPEEKGYEQYF.

The chain couples TRBV2 to TRBJ2-5, with 14 bases that match TRBD2. CDR1 and CDR2 from the germline V gene are SNHLY and FYNNEI. The V and J ends lost 5 bases and 4 bases, in that order; junction bases with no gene match: 6. This CDR3 has 16 amino acids. CDR3 DNA: TGTGCCAGCAGTCTCTTGACTAGCGGGAGGGGAGAGACCCAGTACTTC. Translated, it gives CASSLLTSGRGETQYF.

The J gene is TRBJ1-4, the V gene TRBV4-3; the D is unclear. Germline V lookup: CDR1 LGHNA, CDR2 YSLEER. Trimming took off 0 bases at V and 5 bases at J, with 13 bases between the two ends. CDR3 length: 16 amino acids. CDR3 residues: CASSQDLVRKNEKLFF. The CDR3 coding sequence is TGCGCCAGCAGCCAAGATCTGGTCAGGAAGAATGAAAAACTGTTTTTT.

V and J are TRBV6-5 and TRBJ1-3; D not resolved. Germline V gene sequence: CDR1 MNHEY, CDR2 SVGAGI. Trimming removed 2 bases at V and 0 bases at J, with 8 bases between. The CDR3 loop spans 15 amino acids. For the CDR3, the DNA is TGTGCCAGCAGTTACAGTGCTTCCTCTGGAAACACCATATATTTT. This codes for CASSYSASSGNTIYF.

The rearrangement uses TRBV5-1 and TRBJ1-6; the D gene is possibly TRBD1 (5 bases). V was cut by 6 bases and J by 9 bases, with 19 bases left in between. CDR1 and CDR2 from the germline V gene are SGHRS and YFSETQ. The CDR3 has 15 amino acids. As DNA, the CDR3 is TGCGCCAGCAACTCGGGCCTCAGGGTCAGTTCACCCCTCCACTTT. Its protein product is CASNSGLRVSSPLHF.

This rearrangement joins TRBV28 to TRBJ2-7; possibly TRBD1 for D (5 bases). This CDR3 is built from 13 residues. Germline CDR1 is MDHEN and CDR2 is SYDVKM. V lost 8 bases, J lost 3 bases, and 14 bases lay in between. CDR3 in DNA: TGTGCCAGCTCCGCCAGGACACACTACGAGCAGTACTTC. Residues: CASSARTHYEQYF.

The rearrangement uses TRBV30 and TRBJ1-2; TRBD1 agrees at 9 bases. The CDR3 contains 12 residues. After removal of 6 bases from V and 4 bases from J, the junction contained 3 bases not matched to a gene. In germline, CDR1 is GTSNPN, CDR2 SVGIG (reference sequence). This CDR3 reads CACLQGAYGYTF. The CDR3 DNA reads as TGTGCCTGTCTACAGGGGGCCTATGGCTACACCTTC.

About this clone itself: Compared with germline, one end of the junction differs, possibly owing to a read error. The chain combines TRBV6-5 with TRBJ2-1, with D possibly being TRBD1 (6 bases). Germline V gene data show CDR1 as MNHEY and CDR2 as SVGAGI. The CDR3 sequence is 13 residues long. As DNA, the CDR3 is TGTGCCAGCAGTTACTCTCAGACAGGCCCCCGCGTCTTC. It yields the protein CASSYSQTGPRVF.

V gene TRBV25-1 combines with J gene TRBJ1-1; 8 nucleotides agree with TRBD1. CDR1 is MGHDK, CDR2 SYGVNS, per germline. V gave up 3 bases and J gave up 2 bases; unmatched junction bases: 11. This CDR3 region has 17 residues. The chain's CDR3 is CASSEGGRGPDNTEAFF. The CDR3 nucleotides are TGTGCCAGCAGTGAGGGAGGCAGGGGGCCGGATAACACTGAAGCTTTCTTT. The variable domain in full, completed from reference TRBV25-1 and TRBJ1-1, reads EADIYQTPRYLVIGTGKKITLECSQTMGHDKMYWYQQDPGMELHLIHYSYGVNSTEKGDLSSESTVSRIRTEHFPLTLESARPSHTSQYLCASSEGGRGPDNTEAFFGQGTRLTVV.

This sequence joins TRBV4-3 and TRBJ2-1, with 7 bases fitting TRBD2. The CDR3 sequence is 15 residues long. Trimming at V came to 1 base and at J to 4 bases, leaving 4 bases not matched to a gene. Per the germline V gene, CDR1 is LGHNA and CDR2 is YSLEER. For the CDR3, the DNA is TGCGCCAGCAGCCAAGGGGAAGCGGGGTACAATGAGCAGTTCTTC. Amino acid sequence: CASSQGEAGYNEQFF.